The 23 T cell receptor beta chains listed next were all sequenced from one sample in a study of blood T cell repertoires in COVID-19. Sequencing was performed with immunoSEQ multiplex PCR; in TCRdb, only in-frame clones are kept and a portion is missing. This sample has around 290,000 clones, with around 87% found just once. The sequenced sample was peripheral blood. The receptors shown here come from a woman in her fifties or sixties who had recovered from COVID-19.

This chain joins TRBV7-9 and TRBJ1-4; TRBD1 might be the D (6 bases). The CDR3 loop spans 16 amino acids. Germline V gene lookup returns CDR1 SEHNR and CDR2 FQNEAQ (reference sequence). Trimming took 2 bases from V and 2 from J, leaving 12 bases between them. CDR3: CASSLRTDSTNEKLFF. As DNA, the CDR3 is TGTGCCAGCAGCTTACGGACGGACAGCACTAATGAAAAACTGTTTTTT.

This clone was counted a single time. The chain carries TRBV7-8 and TRBJ2-1; TRBD1 matches at 9 bases. V gave up 2 bases and J gave up 6 bases; unmatched junction bases: 2. There are 14 residues in the CDR3. Looked up from germline, CDR1 is SGHVS and CDR2 is FQNEAQ. The chain's CDR3 is CASSLLQGANEQFF. The CDR3, as DNA: TGTGCCAGCAGCTTACTACAGGGGGCCAATGAGCAGTTCTTC. Full variable domain (missing parts from reference TRBV7-8 and TRBJ2-1): GAGVSQSPRYKVAKRGQDVALRCDPISGHVSLFWYQQALGQGPEFLTYFQNEAQLDKSGLPSDRFFAERPEGSVSTLKIQRTQQEDSAVYLCASSLLQGANEQFFGPGTRLTVL.

CDR3 in amino acids: CAWSVEGNTIYF. The CDR3 coding sequence is TGTGCCTGGAGTGTAGAGGGAAACACCATATATTTT. The chain employs TRBV30 and TRBJ1-3; D remains unclear. The germline gives CDR1 GTSNPN, CDR2 SVGIG (reference sequence). Trimming took off 0 bases at V and 4 bases at J, with 4 bases between the two ends. The CDR3 runs 12 residues.

Points on this clone: Its ends do not fully match the called genes, so a read error is possible. The CDR3: CASTLDTEQFF. The DNA of the CDR3 is TGTGCCAGCACCTTGGACACTGAGCAGTTCTTC. The chain recombines TRBV5-5 with TRBJ2-1, with a tentative D call TRBD1 (5 bases). This CDR3 is built from 11 residues. CDR1 is SGHKS, CDR2 YYEKEE, per germline (reference sequence).

The chain uses TRBV5-3 and TRBJ1-2; 7 positions agree with TRBD1. Being an ORF, TRBV5-3 has a function that is uncertain. There are 14 residues in the CDR3. V lost 0 bases, J lost 4 bases, and 3 bases stayed unmatched. In DNA form, the CDR3 reads TGTGCCAGAAGCTTGGGACGGGACAGCTATGGCTACACCTTC. Its protein is CARSLGRDSYGYTF.

J is TRBJ1-2 and V is TRBV19; no clear D gene. Germline CDR1 and CDR2: LNHDA and SQIVND (reference sequence). CDR3 length: 13 residues. V was clipped by 5 bases and J by 1 base, with 8 bases between them. For the CDR3, the DNA is TGTGCCAGTAGTTTGACGGGTAACTATGGCTACACCTTC. This codes for CASSLTGNYGYTF.

V and J are TRBV4-3 and TRBJ2-2; perhaps TRBD1 as D (5 bases). The CDR3 extends over 16 amino acids. Germline lookup yields CDR1 LGHNA and CDR2 YSLEER. V lost 2 bases and J lost 7, with 17 bases in between. The CDR3 here is CASSQRGGALGGELFF. DNA of the CDR3: TGCGCCAGCAGCCAACGAGGTGGGGCCCTAGGCGGGGAGCTGTTTTTT.

The chain joins TRBV5-4 to TRBJ1-6, with 8 bases matching TRBD1. Germline V CDR1 and CDR2: SGHNT, YYREEE (reference sequence). This CDR3 spans 15 amino acids. Losses at the gene ends were 4 bases for V and 3 bases for J; bases not matched to a gene: 3. The CDR3 protein is CASSLDRGYNSPLHF. The CDR3, as DNA: TGTGCCAGCAGCCTCGACAGGGGCTATAATTCACCCCTCCACTTT. The full variable domain, in which reference TRBV5-4 and TRBJ1-6 provide the parts outside the CDR3, is ETGVTQSPTHLIKTRGQQVTLRCSSQSGHNTVSWYQQALGQGPQFIFQYYREEENGRGNFPPRFSGLQFPNYSSELNVNALELDDSALYLCASSLDRGYNSPLHFGNGTRLTVT.

The table lists this clone with a few counts. The chain links TRBV27 to TRBJ1-2; D possibly corresponds to TRBD1 (5 bases). The CDR3 covers 15 residues. Germline V gene sequence: CDR1 MNHEY, CDR2 SMNVEV (reference sequence). V shed 6 bases and J shed 8 bases, with 22 bases lying between them. CDR3 residues: CASSRGTGERWGYTF. The CDR3 nucleotides are TGTGCCAGCAGCAGAGGGACGGGGGAGAGATGGGGCTACACCTTC.

The J gene is TRBJ2-6, the V gene TRBV7-2, with 7 bases aligning to TRBD1. CDR1 is SGHTA and CDR2 is FQGNSA in the germline V gene. V lost 2 bases to trimming and J lost 3 bases; unmatched junction nucleotides: 1. The CDR3 extends over 15 amino acids. CDR3 loop: CASSLHRGGANVLTF. The CDR3 DNA reads TGTGCCAGCAGCTTACACAGGGGTGGGGCCAACGTCCTGACTTTC.

The V gene is TRBV19, the J gene TRBJ2-5, with 10 bases lining up with TRBD1. Per the germline V gene, CDR1 is LNHDA and CDR2 is SQIVND (reference sequence). V trimming: 5 bases; J trimming: 4 bases; junction bases outside the gene matches: 1. This CDR3 contains 13 residues. The DNA for the CDR3 is TGTGCCAGTAGTCGACAGGGGGCAGAGACCCAGTACTTC. This sequence encodes CASSRQGAETQYF.

This chain connects TRBV6-5 to TRBJ1-1, with 7 bases lining up with TRBD1. The CDR3 is 15 residues long. Germline V gene sequence: CDR1 MNHEY, CDR2 SVGAGI. V trimming: 6 bases; J trimming: 5 bases; junction bases outside the gene matches: 12. In nucleotides, the CDR3 is TGTGCCAGCAGACCAACACAGGGGTCGGGAACTGAAGCTTTCTTT. Protein sequence: CASRPTQGSGTEAFF.

This chain links TRBV5-6 with TRBJ1-1; D is undetermined. Germline V CDR1 and CDR2: SGHDT, YYEEEE. Trimming left V 3 bases short and J 5 bases short, with 17 bases between. This CDR3 has 15 residues. The CDR3 here is CASSSVRRAVTEAFF. The DNA of the CDR3 is TGTGCCAGCAGCTCGGTTCGGAGGGCGGTTACTGAAGCTTTCTTT.

DNA for the CDR3: TGTGCCAGCAGCCGGAGGACTACGAACACCGGGGAGCTGTTTTTT. Residues: CASSRRTTNTGELFF. This chain uses TRBV3-1 (or the pseudogene TRBV3-2) with TRBJ2-2; the D gene is possibly TRBD2 (6 bases). Trimming removed 4 bases from V and 0 bases from J, with 9 bases in between. Germline CDR1 reads LGHDT; CDR2 reads YNNKEL (reference sequence). The CDR3 extends over 15 amino acids.

The chain links TRBV30 to TRBJ1-4, with TRBD1 matching 9 bases. Trimming at V came to 3 bases and at J to 7 bases, leaving 3 bases not matched to a gene. The CDR3 covers 13 residues. Germline CDR1 reads GTSNPN; CDR2 reads SVGIG (reference sequence). CDR3 coding DNA: TGTGCCTGGAGGGGGACAGGGTTTGAAAAACTGTTTTTT. It codes for CAWRGTGFEKLFF.

The chain combines TRBV6-6 with TRBJ2-2; TRBD2 matches 7 bases. With 0 bases clipped from V and 0 bases from J, the junction kept 1 base outside the gene matches. The CDR3 has 16 residues. From germline, CDR1 is MNHNY and CDR2 SVGAGI (reference sequence). This CDR3 is CASSYSGGANTGELFF. The CDR3 DNA is TGTGCCAGCAGTTACTCGGGGGGGGCGAACACCGGGGAGCTGTTTTTT.

V gene TRBV28 combines with J gene TRBJ1-5, with 8 bases matching TRBD1. Germline V gene lookup returns CDR1 MDHEN and CDR2 SYDVKM. J gave up 2 bases and V 8 bases, and 8 bases lay outside the gene matches. This CDR3 is built from 15 residues. This chain's CDR3 is CASGKTGEGNQPQHF. DNA of the CDR3: TGTGCCAGCGGAAAGACAGGGGAGGGCAATCAGCCCCAGCATTTT. Drawing the rest from reference TRBV28 and TRBJ1-5, the complete variable domain is DVKVTQSSRYLVKRTGEKVFLECVQDMDHENMFWYRQDPGLGLRLIYFSYDVKMKEKGDIPEGYSVSREKKERFSLILESASTNQTSMYLCASGKTGEGNQPQHFGDGTRLSIL.

The chain combines TRBV3-1 (or the pseudogene TRBV3-2) with TRBJ2-3; 8 bases match TRBD1. Unmatched junction bases numbered 12, after V lost 5 bases and J lost 2 bases. Germline V gives CDR1 LGHDT, CDR2 YNNKEL (reference sequence). This CDR3 has 17 residues. The CDR3 region is CASSSHKGQGYTDTQYF. The CDR3 nucleotides read TGTGCCAGCAGCTCACATAAAGGACAGGGCTACACAGATACGCAGTATTTT.

This chain joins TRBV2 and TRBJ1-2; D remains unclear. The CDR3 totals 14 residues. Germline CDR1 reads SNHLY; CDR2 reads FYNNEI. The V end was cut by 2 bases, the J end by 4 bases, with 11 bases between. The CDR3 region has the DNA TGTGCCAGCAGTGAAAACTCCCCCCCCTATGGCTACACCTTC. It encodes CASSENSPPYGYTF.

This chain uses TRBV5-4 with TRBJ2-3, with 16 bases identical to TRBD2. This CDR3 spans 17 amino acids. Unmatched junction bases numbered 7, after V lost 4 bases and J lost 5 bases. CDR1 and CDR2 (germline): SGHNT, YYREEE (reference sequence). The CDR3 DNA is TGTGCCAGCAGCCCGGGACTAGCGGGAGGGCAAGGAGATACGCAGTATTTT. Its protein product is CASSPGLAGGQGDTQYF.

The chain carries TRBV11-3 and TRBJ2-7; D gene ambiguous. Deletions cut 4 bases from V and 6 bases from J, with 10 bases between. The CDR3 length is 12 residues. The V gene's germline CDR1 is SGHNT and CDR2 YENEEA. The CDR3 coding sequence is TGTGCCAGCAGCTCTCCCTTCTCCGAGCAGTACTTC. Translation: CASSSPFSEQYF.

The rearrangement links TRBV11-2 to TRBJ2-3; TRBD2 is a possible D gene (5 bases). This CDR3 comprises 13 residues. CDR1 is SGHAT, CDR2 FQNNGV, per germline. The ends were cut back, 5 bases at V and 8 bases at J, with 14 bases in the middle. The CDR3 nucleotides read TGTGCCAGCAGCCCTCTTCCTGAGGGTACGCAGTATTTT. It is translated as CASSPLPEGTQYF.

The rearrangement links TRBV19 to TRBJ2-1; tentatively, D is TRBD2 (6 bases). V lost 6 bases to trimming and J lost 7 bases, with 19 bases between them. Germline CDR1 is LNHDA and CDR2 is SQIVND (reference sequence). The CDR3 length is 15 residues. CDR3 nucleotides: TGTGCCAGTAGGAAGTCGGGACTTGAAATTAATGAGCAGTTCTTC. It specifies CASRKSGLEINEQFF. The variable domain in full, with the rest retrieved from reference TRBV19 and TRBJ2-1, is DGGITQSPKYLFRKEGQNVTLSCEQNLNHDAMYWYRQDPGQGLRLIYYSQIVNDFQKGDIAEGYSVSREKKESFPLTVTSAQKNPTAFYLCASRKSGLEINEQFFGPGTRLTVL.